The next 32 T cell receptor beta chains were all read from a single sample in a study of T cells after yellow fever vaccination. TCRdb itself ran the 5' RACE reads through MiXCR, one entry per CDR3 protein. The data contain some 300,000 distinct CDR3 sequences, around 10% of them singletons. This sample comprised CD4+ T cells sorted from PBMCs, obtained 5 days after the yellow fever booster vaccination. The receptors stem from a man aged 18 to 30 who received the YFV17D yellow fever vaccine.

This rearrangement joins TRBV10-3 to TRBJ2-3, with D possibly being TRBD1 (5 bases). Trimming removed 5 bases from V and 0 bases from J, with 9 bases in between. This CDR3 is 14 amino acids long. CDR1 ENHRY and CDR2 SYGVKD come from the germline V gene. The CDR3 here is CAISRPGSTDTQYF. CDR3 in DNA: TGTGCCATCAGTCGTCCAGGGAGCACAGATACGCAGTATTTT.

This chain connects TRBV9 to TRBJ2-1, with 9 bases fitting TRBD2. Germline CDR1 is SGDLS and CDR2 is YYNGEE. V dropped 0 bases and J dropped 3; count of bases not matched to a gene: 10. The CDR3 runs 18 residues. CDR3 nucleotide sequence: TGTGCCAGCAGCGTAGGGCTAGCGGGGCTCTCCTACTACAATGAGCAGTTCTTC. It encodes CASSVGLAGLSYYNEQFF. The full variable domain, rest sourced from reference TRBV9 and TRBJ2-1, is DSGVTQTPKHLITATGQRVTLRCSPRSGDLSVYWYQQSLDQGLQFLIQYYNGEERAKGNILERFSAQQFPDLHSELNLSSLELGDSALYFCASSVGLAGLSYYNEQFFGPGTRLTVL.

The CDR3 region has the DNA TGTGCCAGCAGCCGGGACAATAATGAGCAGTTCTTC. This codes for CASSRDNNEQFF. The J gene is TRBJ2-1, the V gene TRBV7-9, with D tentatively TRBD1 (6 bases). Germline CDR1 is SEHNR and CDR2 is FQNEAQ (reference sequence). The CDR3 extends over 12 amino acids. The V gene lost 5 bases and the J gene lost 7 bases, with 9 bases spanning the gap.

At least ten counts were recorded for this clonotype. The V call is TRBV24-1, the J call TRBJ2-5, with 9 nucleotides matching TRBD2. The CDR3 runs 13 residues. In germline, CDR1 is KGHDR, CDR2 SFDVKD. The ends lost 6 bases at V and 4 bases at J; junction bases unmatched: 2. CDR3 residues: CATSPSGVETQYF. CDR3 in DNA: TGTGCCACCAGTCCTAGCGGGGTAGAGACCCAGTACTTC.

The CDR3 region is CASSLEGTSGEQFF. For the CDR3, the DNA is TGTGCCAGCAGCTTAGAGGGGACTAGCGGTGAGCAGTTCTTC. The rearrangement links TRBV7-7 to TRBJ2-1; 11 nucleotides align to TRBD2. This CDR3 has 14 residues. The junction had 2 bases not matched to a gene; V was cut back by 1 base and J by 9 bases. In germline, CDR1 is SSHAT, CDR2 FNYEAQ (reference sequence).

In this sample, this clonotype turned up a few times. The V and J genes are TRBV7-2 and TRBJ2-5; D perhaps matches TRBD1 (5 bases). V was clipped by 3 bases and J by 2 bases, with 10 bases between them. There are 14 residues in the CDR3. CDR1 SGHTA and CDR2 FQGNSA come from the germline V gene. CDR3 protein: CASSLRQRQETQYF. CDR3 bases: TGTGCCAGCAGCTTGAGACAGCGACAAGAGACCCAGTACTTC.

J is TRBJ1-6 and V is TRBV20-1; D is possibly TRBD1 (6 bases). V was trimmed by 0 bases and J by 10 bases, leaving 16 bases between them. This CDR3 region has 15 residues. Per germline, CDR1 DFQATT and CDR2 SNEGSKA (reference sequence). The CDR3 DNA is TGCAGTGCTAGAGATCTGGGCAGGGGTGGATCACCCCTCCACTTT. This codes for CSARDLGRGGSPLHF.

There are a few counts of this clonotype. The rearrangement joins TRBV7-8 to TRBJ2-2, with 7 bases that match TRBD2. The CDR3 length is 16 residues. V gave up 2 bases and J gave up 1 base; unmatched junction bases: 4. Germline V gene lookup returns CDR1 SGHVS and CDR2 FQNEAQ. CDR3 nucleotide sequence: TGTGCCAGCAGCTTAAGCGGGGTCTTGAACACCGGGGAGCTGTTTTTT. This sequence encodes CASSLSGVLNTGELFF.

CDR3 sequence (DNA): TGCGCCAGCAGCACTAGCGGAACCACAGATACGCAGTATTTT. It specifies CASSTSGTTDTQYF. The chain couples TRBV5-1 to TRBJ2-3; 8 positions match TRBD2. The CDR3 runs 14 residues. The V gene end was trimmed by 4 bases and the J gene end by 2 bases; junction bases not matched to a gene: 3. Germline CDR1 reads SGHRS; CDR2 reads YFSETQ.

The chain employs TRBV20-1 and TRBJ2-7, with D possibly TRBD2 on 5 matching bases. CDR3 length: 11 residues. V was trimmed by 6 bases and J by 3 bases, leaving 9 bases between them. Germline CDR1 reads DFQATT; CDR2 reads SNEGSKA (reference sequence). CDR3 DNA sequence: TGCAGTGCGATAGGACTCTACGAGCAGTACGTC. This encodes CSAIGLYEQYV.

This clonotype came up a few times. The CDR3 DNA reads as TGTGCCAGCTCAAGTACACAGGACGGCTACACCTTC. Protein: CASSSTQDGYTF. The chain couples TRBV18 to TRBJ1-2, with D possibly being TRBD1 (5 bases). With 5 bases removed from V and 8 bases from J, the gap between germline ends came to 12 bases. CDR1 and CDR2 from the germline V gene are KGHSH and LQKENI. The CDR3 length is 12 residues.

The chain has TRBV7-9 and TRBJ1-5; 8 bases are a match to TRBD1. V was clipped by 6 bases and J by 2 bases; unmatched bases: 12. CDR1 and CDR2 (germline): SEHNR, FQNEAQ (reference sequence). The length of the CDR3 is 17 residues. CDR3 nucleotide sequence: TGTGCCAGCAGGTTCTTACCACAGGGGGGAGGCAATCAGCCCCAGCATTTT. Residues: CASRFLPQGGGNQPQHF. The full variable domain, its missing parts supplied by reference TRBV7-9 and TRBJ1-5, is DTGVSQNPRHKITKRGQNVTFRCDPISEHNRLYWYRQTLGQGPEFLTYFQNEAQLEKSRLLSDRFSAERPKGSFSTLEIQRTEQGDSAMYLCASRFLPQGGGNQPQHFGDGTRLSIL.

The chain employs TRBV5-1 and TRBJ2-1; D possibly corresponds to TRBD2 (5 bases). This CDR3 has 13 amino acids. Trimming left V 4 bases short and J 13 bases short, with 18 bases between. Germline CDR1 and CDR2: SGHRS and YFSETQ. The CDR3 DNA sequence: TGCGCCAGCAGCGCGGACTTAATTGACTCACAGTTCTTC. It is translated as CASSADLIDSQFF.

This rearrangement joins TRBV12-3 or TRBV12-4 to TRBJ2-7; D not certain. V shed 2 bases and J shed 3 bases, with 5 bases lying between them. This CDR3 is built from 12 residues. CDR3: CASSLHGYEQYF. As DNA, the CDR3 is TGTGCCAGCAGTTTACACGGCTACGAGCAGTACTTC.

This clonotype was observed at least ten times. The chain is built from TRBV5-4 and TRBJ2-5, with 7 bases fitting TRBD1. The germline gives CDR1 SGHNT, CDR2 YYREEE (reference sequence). J gave up 4 bases and V 4 bases, and 7 bases lay outside the gene matches. CDR3 length equals 14 residues. CDR3 DNA sequence: TGTGCCAGCAGCAGACAGGGAGCGGTAGAGACCCAGTACTTC. Residues: CASSRQGAVETQYF.

The chain is built from TRBV7-2 and TRBJ2-5; D is uncertain. The V and J ends lost 7 bases and 4 bases respectively, with 13 bases between them. This CDR3 region has 13 residues. Germline CDR1 and CDR2: SGHTA and FQGNSA. CDR3 sequence (DNA): TGTGCCAGCAACTACGATCTGGTAGAGACCCAGTACTTC. Amino acids: CASNYDLVETQYF.

This clonotype was detected only a few times. V gene TRBV29-1 combines with J gene TRBJ1-2; a possible D gene is TRBD1 (5 bases). This CDR3 spans 15 amino acids. The V gene's germline CDR1 is SQVTM and CDR2 ANQGSEA. Trimming took 3 bases from V and 0 from J, leaving 14 bases between them. The CDR3 nucleotides are TGCAGCGTTGAGAGGGGTTCGTTAGCTAACTATGGCTACACCTTC. This encodes CSVERGSLANYGYTF.

This clonotype was observed at least ten times. This chain uses TRBV7-9 with TRBJ2-3, with D unresolved. Between the trimmed V and J ends, which lost 4 bases and 6 bases, there was a span of 17 bases. Germline lookup yields CDR1 SEHNR and CDR2 FQNEAQ (reference sequence). The CDR3 contains 15 residues. CDR3 sequence (DNA): TGTGCCAGCAGCTCCAGAGGTTCAGGAATGGATACGCAGTATTTT. It encodes CASSSRGSGMDTQYF. The complete variable domain, with remaining parts taken from reference TRBV7-9 and TRBJ2-3, reads DTGVSQNPRHKITKRGQNVTFRCDPISEHNRLYWYRQTLGQGPEFLTYFQNEAQLEKSRLLSDRFSAERPKGSFSTLEIQRTEQGDSAMYLCASSSRGSGMDTQYFGPGTRLTVL.

The chain uses TRBV20-1 and TRBJ1-6; tentatively, D is TRBD1 (6 bases). Per the germline V gene, CDR1 is DFQATT and CDR2 is SNEGSKA (reference sequence). The CDR3 contains 14 residues. V lost 2 bases, J lost 6 bases, and 11 bases lay in between. The CDR3 region is CSARPGGPNSPLHF. The CDR3 bases are TGCAGTGCTAGACCGGGGGGCCCTAATTCACCCCTCCACTTT.

The sample holds many counts of this clonotype. In nucleotides, the CDR3 is TGTGCCAGCAGCACCAGGGGTAACCAGCCCCAGCATTTT. It codes for CASSTRGNQPQHF. The rearrangement uses TRBV7-2 and TRBJ1-5; tentative D call: TRBD1 (6 bases). CDR1 and CDR2 from the germline V gene are SGHTA and FQGNSA. Trimming cost V 5 bases and J 7 bases, with 12 bases left between them. The CDR3 is made up of 13 amino acids. Full variable domain (missing parts from reference TRBV7-2 and TRBJ1-5): GAGVSQSPSNKVTEKGKDVELRCDPISGHTALYWYRQSLGQGLEFLIYFQGNSAPDKSGLPSDRFSAERTGGSVSTLTIQRTQQEDSAVYLCASSTRGNQPQHFGDGTRLSIL.

The sample holds a few counts of this clonotype. The V and J genes are TRBV7-9 and TRBJ1-6; TRBD1 matches at 8 bases. J lost 5 bases, V lost 6 bases, and 3 bases had no gene match. This CDR3 is built from 14 residues. Germline CDR1 reads SEHNR; CDR2 reads FQNEAQ (reference sequence). CDR3 protein: CASRTGGNNSPLHF. Here the CDR3 DNA reads TGTGCCAGCAGAACAGGGGGGAATAATTCACCCCTCCACTTT. The full variable domain, with the rest looked up from reference TRBV7-9 and TRBJ1-6, is DTGVSQNPRHKITKRGQNVTFRCDPISEHNRLYWYRQTLGQGPEFLTYFQNEAQLEKSRLLSDRFSAERPKGSFSTLEIQRTEQGDSAMYLCASRTGGNNSPLHFGNGTRLTVT.

The J gene is TRBJ2-7, the V gene TRBV3-1; a possible D gene is TRBD1 (5 bases). Germline V gene sequence: CDR1 LGHDT, CDR2 YNNKEL (reference sequence). Trimming left V 1 base short and J 1 base short, with 20 bases between. The CDR3 totals 18 residues. The CDR3 sequence is CASSQAYLGLSGSYEQYF. CDR3 bases: TGTGCCAGCAGCCAAGCTTACCTGGGGCTATCCGGGTCCTACGAGCAGTACTTC.

This clonotype was detected only a few times. The chain combines TRBV5-6 with TRBJ2-7; D might be TRBD1 (6 bases). V was trimmed by 7 bases and J by 7 bases, leaving 24 bases between them. Germline CDR1 is SGHDT and CDR2 is YYEEEE. CDR3 length equals 15 residues. CDR3 loop: CASSARRFQGKEQYV. The CDR3 DNA reads TGTGCCAGCTCAGCTCGGCGGTTCCAGGGGAAAGAGCAGTACGTC.

This clonotype was counted only a few times. The chain employs TRBV7-2 and TRBJ2-5; the D is unclear. Trimming shortened V by 1 base and J by 3 bases, and 15 bases separated the two germline ends. In germline, CDR1 is SGHTA, CDR2 FQGNSA. The CDR3 length is 16 residues. CDR3 sequence (DNA): TGTGCCAGCAGCTTAGATGTGGCGTCAGCCAAAGAGACCCAGTACTTC. Encoded protein: CASSLDVASAKETQYF.

This clonotype was detected many times. J is TRBJ2-1 and V is TRBV11-3; the match to TRBD2 covers 8 bases. Germline CDR1 is SGHNT and CDR2 is YENEEA. The V gene end was trimmed by 1 base and the J gene end by 5 bases; junction bases not matched to a gene: 4. CDR3 size: 15 residues. CDR3 region: CASSLGSGDHNEQFF. In DNA, the CDR3 is TGTGCCAGCAGCTTAGGTAGCGGGGACCACAATGAGCAGTTCTTC.

This clonotype was detected ten times or more. The chain carries TRBV6-2 or TRBV6-3 and TRBJ2-5; the D gene is possibly TRBD2 (6 bases). The ends were cut back, 5 bases at V and 3 bases at J, with 10 bases in the middle. The CDR3 runs to 13 residues. CDR1 and CDR2 (germline): MNHEY, SVGEGT. DNA of the CDR3: TGTGCCAGCAGTCGGGAGCCGGAAGAGACCCAGTACTTC. Protein: CASSREPEETQYF.

This clonotype has ten or more counts. The chain has TRBV20-1 and TRBJ2-1; 11 bases are a match to TRBD2. Losses at the gene ends were 5 bases for V and 7 bases for J; bases not matched to a gene: 7. CDR3 length: 14 residues. Germline CDR1 reads DFQATT; CDR2 reads SNEGSKA (reference sequence). The CDR3 DNA sequence: TGCAGTGCTCCAGCTAGCGGGGGGCTTAATGAGCAGTTCTTC. Translating it yields CSAPASGGLNEQFF.

The J gene is TRBJ2-5, the V gene TRBV2; 7 bases agree with TRBD2. CDR1 is SNHLY and CDR2 is FYNNEI in the germline V gene. The CDR3 is 14 residues long. Trimming cost V 0 bases and J 5 bases; bases outside gene matches: 3. For the CDR3, the DNA is TGTGCCAGCAGTGAAGCGTCCGGGGGGGAGACCCAGTACTTC. It translates to CASSEASGGETQYF.

This clonotype was seen only a few times. The chain recombines TRBV4-1 with TRBJ1-1; 7 nucleotides line up with TRBD1. The CDR3 covers 15 residues. The V segment lost 4 bases and the J segment 1 base; nucleotides outside the gene matches: 6. Germline CDR1 and CDR2: MGHRA and YSYEKL. The chain's CDR3 is CASSRTGVANTEAFF. In DNA form, the CDR3 reads TGCGCCAGCAGCCGAACAGGGGTTGCGAACACTGAAGCTTTCTTT.

The genes are TRBV5-4 and TRBJ2-3, with TRBD2 matching over 7 bases. With V trimmed by 5 bases and J by 1 base, 10 bases remained unmatched. Germline V CDR1 and CDR2: SGHNT, YYREEE (reference sequence). CDR3 length: 16 residues. As DNA, the CDR3 is TGTGCCAGCAGGGAGGGGCGGGGGAGCCGCACAGATACGCAGTATTTT. The encoded protein is CASREGRGSRTDTQYF.

J is TRBJ2-3 and V is TRBV7-2; TRBD1 matches at 7 bases. Unmatched junction bases numbered 12, after V lost 5 bases and J lost 1 base. The CDR3 consists of 17 residues. Germline CDR1 reads SGHTA; CDR2 reads FQGNSA. This chain's CDR3 is CASSLPAGTEGTDTQYF. CDR3 DNA: TGTGCCAGCAGCCTACCCGCCGGGACAGAGGGCACAGATACGCAGTATTTT.

The chain links TRBV19 to TRBJ2-5, with D unclear. This CDR3 region has 13 residues. The V gene's germline CDR1 is LNHDA and CDR2 SQIVND (reference sequence). Deletions cut 6 bases from V and 3 bases from J, with 11 bases between. Here the CDR3 DNA reads TGTGCCAGTAGCCGGGTGGGTAAAGAGACCCAGTACTTC. This gives the protein CASSRVGKETQYF. Filled out from reference TRBV19 and TRBJ2-5, the complete variable domain reads DGGITQSPKYLFRKEGQNVTLSCEQNLNHDAMYWYRQDPGQGLRLIYYSQIVNDFQKGDIAEGYSVSREKKESFPLTVTSAQKNPTAFYLCASSRVGKETQYFGPGTRLLVL.